A selection of T cell receptor beta chains follows, all from one sample in a study of shared clonotypes between healthy human individuals. Some clones are missing from TCRdb's copy, which holds only in-frame ones; the method was immunoSEQ multiplex PCR. The sample lists roughly 2.2 million clones, just under 95% occurring once. The sequencing sample was made of naive CD4+ T cells from PBMCs. These TCRs come from a man aged 18 to 29 in good health. Some clones in this sample may be carry-over from other donors' samples. Both conserved end residues are part of each CDR3. D genes are given only for firm matches. Clone sizes are given selectively: once, few, many, or a class where the clone is expanded.

once,NA,TRBV9,TRBJ1-2,CASSVNTDSYGYTF,TGTGCCAGCAGCGTAAATACGGATTCTTATGGCTACACCTTC
NA,NA,TRBV6-1,TRBJ2-1,CASSEAFLRQVFEQFF,TGTGCCAGCAGTGAAGCGTTTCTAAGGCAGGTTTTCGAGCAGTTCTTC
NA,TRBD2,TRBV4-1,TRBJ2-7,CASSQESSGKRYEQYF,TGCGCCAGCAGCCAAGAATCTAGCGGGAAACGATACGAGCAGTACTTC
NA,NA,TRBV19,TRBJ2-5,CASRVSWAGLGETQYF,TGTGCCAGTAGAGTTAGTTGGGCGGGACTCGGGGAGACCCAGTACTTC
NA,NA,TRBV5-1,TRBJ2-7,CASSLGFWGDEQYF,TGCGCCAGCAGCTTGGGTTTCTGGGGGGACGAGCAGTACTTC
NA,TRBD1,TRBV6-4,TRBJ2-7,CASSDPPTGGNYEQYF,TGTGCCAGCAGTGACCCCCCGACAGGGGGGAACTACGAGCAGTACTTC
NA,NA,TRBV6-5,TRBJ1-1,CASSYSNAGRKTEAFF,TGTGCCAGCAGTTACTCGAACGCAGGGAGGAAGACTGAAGCTTTCTTT
NA,TRBD1,TRBV4-2,TRBJ1-4,CASSTRTGPTNEKLFF,TGTGCCAGCAGCACCCGGACAGGACCCACTAATGAAAAACTGTTTTTT
NA,NA,TRBV27,TRBJ2-1,CASSLTVGVYNEQFF,TGTGCCAGCAGTTTAACAGTGGGGGTCTACAATGAGCAGTTCTTC
NA,TRBD2,TRBV6-1,TRBJ2-1,CAQRGTSGSNEQFF,TGTGCCCAAAGGGGGACTAGCGGGAGTAATGAGCAGTTCTTC
NA,NA,TRBV7-8,TRBJ2-1,CASSLINEQFF,TGTGCCAGCAGCTTAATCAATGAGCAGTTCTTC
NA,TRBD1,TRBV29-1,TRBJ2-7,CSVSGTGGIEQYF,TGCAGCGTTTCCGGGACAGGGGGCATCGAGCAGTACTTC
NA,TRBD1,TRBV6-5,TRBJ2-7,CASRSTGVANEQYF,TGTGCCAGCAGATCAACAGGGGTGGCAAACGAGCAGTACTTC
NA,NA,TRBV28,TRBJ2-7,CASSLRDYEQYF,TGTGCCAGCAGTTTGCGAGACTACGAGCAGTACTTC
NA,TRBD1,TRBV7-3,TRBJ1-1,CASSRDRDTEAFF,TGTGCCAGCAGCCGGGACAGGGACACTGAAGCTTTCTTT
once,TRBD2,TRBV6-6,TRBJ2-7,CASRKSGSSYEQYF,TGTGCCAGCAGAAAAAGCGGGAGCTCCTACGAGCAGTACTTC
NA,TRBD2,TRBV5-1,TRBJ2-1,CASSGGLAGDEQFF,TGCGCCAGCAGCGGAGGACTAGCGGGGGATGAGCAGTTCTTC
NA,TRBD2,TRBV28,TRBJ2-1,CASSLSSRGGNNEQFF,TGTGCCAGCAGTTTATCTTCACGGGGGGGAAACAATGAGCAGTTCTTC
NA,TRBD2,TRBV30,TRBJ2-7,CAWMRTSGRGYEQYF,TGTGCCTGGATGCGGACAAGCGGGAGAGGGTACGAGCAGTACTTC
NA,NA,TRBV11-1,TRBJ2-3,CASSFRRDRGFSTDTQYF,TGTGCCAGCAGCTTCAGAAGAGACCGGGGGTTTAGCACAGATACGCAGTATTTT
NA,NA,TRBV7-9,TRBJ1-1,CASSPPPMNTEAFF,TGTGCCAGCAGCCCGCCGCCCATGAACACTGAAGCTTTCTTT
NA,NA,TRBV7-9,TRBJ2-1,CASSPSGGNEQFF,TGTGCCAGCAGCCCCTCAGGAGGGAACGAGCAGTTCTTC